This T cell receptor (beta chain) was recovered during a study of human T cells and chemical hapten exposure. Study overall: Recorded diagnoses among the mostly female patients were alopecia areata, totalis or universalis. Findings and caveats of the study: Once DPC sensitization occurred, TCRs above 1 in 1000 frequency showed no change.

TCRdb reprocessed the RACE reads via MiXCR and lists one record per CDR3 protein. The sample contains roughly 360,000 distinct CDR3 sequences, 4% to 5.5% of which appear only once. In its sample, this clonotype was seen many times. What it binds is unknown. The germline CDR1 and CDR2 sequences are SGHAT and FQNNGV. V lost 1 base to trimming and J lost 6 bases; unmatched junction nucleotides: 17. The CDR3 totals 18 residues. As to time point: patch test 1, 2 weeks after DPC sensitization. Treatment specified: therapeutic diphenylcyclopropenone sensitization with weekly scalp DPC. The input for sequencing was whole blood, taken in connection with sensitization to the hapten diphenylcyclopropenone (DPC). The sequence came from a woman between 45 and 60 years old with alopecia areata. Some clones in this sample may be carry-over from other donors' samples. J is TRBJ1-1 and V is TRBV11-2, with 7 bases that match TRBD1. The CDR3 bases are TGTGCCAGCAGCTTAGCCAACCGGGACAGCGGAGGAAGTCCTGAAGCTTTCTTT. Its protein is CASSLANRDSGGSPEAFF. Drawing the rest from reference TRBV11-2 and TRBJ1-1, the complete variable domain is EAGVAQSPRYKIIEKRQSVAFWCNPISGHATLYWYQQILGQGPKLLIQFQNNGVVDDSQLPKDRFSAERLKGVDSTLKIQPAKLEDSAVYLCASSLANRDSGGSPEAFFGQGTRLTVV.